A selection of T cell receptor beta chains follows, all from one sample in a study of blood T cell repertoires in COVID-19. Measured with immunoSEQ multiplex PCR; TCRdb has only the in-frame clones, and not every one. The table has under 350,000 clones, around nine tenths seen once. Source material: peripheral blood. All receptors come from a man between 70 and 80 years old with acute or convalescent COVID-19. Each CDR3 is given with its conserved first and last residue.

v_call,cdr3_aa
TRBV10-3,CAIGLESISGELFF
TRBV6-2/TRBV6-3,CASSSPVGVVETQYF
TRBV3-1/TRBV3-2,CASSPGKVERGTDTQYF
TRBV5-6,CASSLRTGEKLFF
TRBV6-2/TRBV6-3,CASSSPGRGSYEQYF
TRBV28,CATLGQPNTEAFF
TRBV7-2,CASSLQGEAYEQYF
TRBV24-1,CATSGGRGAGNEKLFF
TRBV4-1,CASSQPTGHTGELFF
TRBV6-2/TRBV6-3,CASSYRSGSRLYNEQFF
TRBV25-1,CASSESLWGQGRDTQYF
TRBV5-6,CASSLLRSDNQPQHF
TRBV28,CASSGHRTDTQYF
TRBV7-9,CASSFSGLALNEQFF
TRBV5-1,CASSPSEKGNPGELFF
TRBV4-3,CASSQDSGIQNEKLFF
TRBV4-1,CASSQGQGAGAEKLFF
TRBV6-8,CASPPMGGDEQYF